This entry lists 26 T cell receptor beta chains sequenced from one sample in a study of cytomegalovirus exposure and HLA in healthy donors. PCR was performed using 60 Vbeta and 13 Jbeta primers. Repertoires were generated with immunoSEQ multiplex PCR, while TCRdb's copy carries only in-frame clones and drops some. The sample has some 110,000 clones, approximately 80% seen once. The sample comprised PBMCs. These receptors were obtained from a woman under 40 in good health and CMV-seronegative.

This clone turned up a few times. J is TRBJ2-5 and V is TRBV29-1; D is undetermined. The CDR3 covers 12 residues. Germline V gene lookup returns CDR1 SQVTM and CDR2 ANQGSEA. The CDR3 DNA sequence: TGCAGTTCCCGACTTGGGCAAGAGACCCAGTACTTC. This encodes CSSRLGQETQYF.

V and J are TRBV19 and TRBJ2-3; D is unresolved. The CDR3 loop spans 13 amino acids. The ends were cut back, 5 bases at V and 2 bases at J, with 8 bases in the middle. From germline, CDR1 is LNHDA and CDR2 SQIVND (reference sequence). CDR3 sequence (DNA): TGTGCCAGTAGTCTCCTAGACACAGATACGCAGTATTTT. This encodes CASSLLDTDTQYF.

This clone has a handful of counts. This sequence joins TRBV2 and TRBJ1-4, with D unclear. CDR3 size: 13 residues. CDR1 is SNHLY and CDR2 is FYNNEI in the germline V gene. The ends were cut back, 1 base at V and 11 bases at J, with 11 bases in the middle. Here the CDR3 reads CASSEGPSTKLFF. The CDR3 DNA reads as TGTGCCAGCAGTGAAGGGCCCTCAACGAAACTGTTTTTT.

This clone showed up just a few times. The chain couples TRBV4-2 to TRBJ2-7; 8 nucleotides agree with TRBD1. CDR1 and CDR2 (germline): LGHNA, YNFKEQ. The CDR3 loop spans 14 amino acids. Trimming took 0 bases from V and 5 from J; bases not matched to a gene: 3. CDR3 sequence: CASSQEVQGDEQYF. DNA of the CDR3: TGTGCCAGCAGCCAAGAAGTACAGGGGGACGAGCAGTACTTC.

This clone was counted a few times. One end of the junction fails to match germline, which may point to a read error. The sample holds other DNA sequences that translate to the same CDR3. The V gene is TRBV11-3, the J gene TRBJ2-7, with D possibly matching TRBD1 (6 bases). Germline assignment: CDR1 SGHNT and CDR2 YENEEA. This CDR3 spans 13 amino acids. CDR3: CASSLDSSYEQYF. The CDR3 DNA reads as TGCGCCAGCAGCTTGGACAGCTCCTACGAGCAGTACTTC.

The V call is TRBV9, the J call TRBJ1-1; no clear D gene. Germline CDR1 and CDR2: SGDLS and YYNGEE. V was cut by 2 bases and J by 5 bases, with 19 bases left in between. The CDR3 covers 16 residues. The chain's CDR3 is CASSVLPGSARTEAFF. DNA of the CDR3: TGTGCCAGCAGCGTCCTTCCCGGGTCTGCTAGAACTGAAGCTTTCTTT.

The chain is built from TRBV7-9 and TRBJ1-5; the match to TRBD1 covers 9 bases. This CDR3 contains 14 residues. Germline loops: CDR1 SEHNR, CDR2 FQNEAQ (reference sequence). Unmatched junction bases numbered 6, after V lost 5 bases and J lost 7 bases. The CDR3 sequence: CASSADRGSQPQHF. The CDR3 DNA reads TGTGCCAGCAGCGCGGACAGGGGAAGCCAGCCCCAGCATTTT.

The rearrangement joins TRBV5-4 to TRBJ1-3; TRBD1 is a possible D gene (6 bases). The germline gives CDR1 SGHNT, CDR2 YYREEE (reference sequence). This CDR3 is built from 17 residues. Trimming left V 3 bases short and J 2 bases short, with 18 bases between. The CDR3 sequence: CASSSSILRGTGNTIYF. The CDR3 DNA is TGTGCCAGCAGCTCAAGCATTCTCAGGGGTACTGGAAACACCATATATTTT. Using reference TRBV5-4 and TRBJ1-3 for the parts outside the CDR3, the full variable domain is ETGVTQSPTHLIKTRGQQVTLRCSSQSGHNTVSWYQQALGQGPQFIFQYYREEENGRGNFPPRFSGLQFPNYSSELNVNALELDDSALYLCASSSSILRGTGNTIYFGEGSWLTVV.

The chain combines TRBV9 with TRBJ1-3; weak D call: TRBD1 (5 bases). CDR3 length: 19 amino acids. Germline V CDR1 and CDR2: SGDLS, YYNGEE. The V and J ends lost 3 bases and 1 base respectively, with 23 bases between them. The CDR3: CASSAIYVTGVTSGNTIYF. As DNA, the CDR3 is TGTGCCAGCAGCGCTATTTATGTCACAGGAGTTACTTCTGGAAACACCATATATTTT.

DNA for the CDR3: TGTGCCAGCAGTGACTCGAACCGGTTTCCCTACGAGCAGTACTTC. It specifies CASSDSNRFPYEQYF. The V call is TRBV6-4, the J call TRBJ2-5; D ambiguous. The end of the DNA fits TRBJ2-7 better, so the J call may be wrong. This CDR3 has 15 residues. Germline values: CDR1 MRHNA, CDR2 SNTAGT.

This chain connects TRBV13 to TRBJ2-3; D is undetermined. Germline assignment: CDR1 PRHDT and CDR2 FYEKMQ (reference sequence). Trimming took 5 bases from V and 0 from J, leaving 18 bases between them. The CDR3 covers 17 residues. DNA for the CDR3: TGTGCCAGCAGCGCCACTACTGACTTGCCTAGCACAGATACGCAGTATTTT. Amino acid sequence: CASSATTDLPSTDTQYF. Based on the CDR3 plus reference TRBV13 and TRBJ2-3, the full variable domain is AAGVIQSPRHLIKEKRETATLKCYPIPRHDTVYWYQQGPGQDPQFLISFYEKMQSDKGSIPDRFSAQQFSDYHSELNMSSLELGDSALYFCASSATTDLPSTDTQYFGPGTRLTVL.

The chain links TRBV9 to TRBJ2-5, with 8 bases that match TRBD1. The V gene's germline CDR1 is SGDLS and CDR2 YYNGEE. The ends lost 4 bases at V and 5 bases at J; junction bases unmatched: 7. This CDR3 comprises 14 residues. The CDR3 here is CASSIRQGSETQYF. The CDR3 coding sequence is TGTGCCAGCAGCATAAGACAGGGGTCGGAGACCCAGTACTTC.

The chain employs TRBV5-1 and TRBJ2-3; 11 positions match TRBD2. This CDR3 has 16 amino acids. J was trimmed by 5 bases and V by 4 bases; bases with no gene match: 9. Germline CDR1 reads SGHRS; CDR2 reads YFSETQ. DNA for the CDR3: TGCGCCAGCAGCCCGACGACAGGACTAGCGGGAGATACGCAGTATTTT. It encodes CASSPTTGLAGDTQYF.

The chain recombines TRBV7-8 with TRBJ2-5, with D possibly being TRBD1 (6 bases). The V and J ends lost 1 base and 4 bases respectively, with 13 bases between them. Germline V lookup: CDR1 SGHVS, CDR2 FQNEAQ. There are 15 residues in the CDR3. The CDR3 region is CASSLERGFGETQYF. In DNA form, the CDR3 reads TGTGCCAGCAGCTTAGAAAGGGGGTTCGGAGAGACCCAGTACTTC.

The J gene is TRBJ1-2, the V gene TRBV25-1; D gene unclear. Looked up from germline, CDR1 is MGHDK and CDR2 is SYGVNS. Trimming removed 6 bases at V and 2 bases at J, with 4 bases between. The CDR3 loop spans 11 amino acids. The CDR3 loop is CASSLNYGYTF. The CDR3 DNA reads TGTGCCAGCAGCTTAAACTATGGCTACACCTTC.

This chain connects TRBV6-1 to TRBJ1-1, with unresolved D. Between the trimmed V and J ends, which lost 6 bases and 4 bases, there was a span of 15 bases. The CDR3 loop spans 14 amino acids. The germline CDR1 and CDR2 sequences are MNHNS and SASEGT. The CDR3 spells CASRVERVPTEAFF. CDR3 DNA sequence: TGTGCCAGCAGGGTGGAACGGGTACCCACTGAAGCTTTCTTT.

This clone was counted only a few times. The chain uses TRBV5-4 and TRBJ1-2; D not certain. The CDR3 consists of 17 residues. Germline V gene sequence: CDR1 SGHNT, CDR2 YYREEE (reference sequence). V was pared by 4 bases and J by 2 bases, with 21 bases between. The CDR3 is CASSQTVSNGVNYGYTF. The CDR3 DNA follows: TGTGCCAGCAGCCAAACGGTCTCCAACGGGGTAAACTATGGCTACACCTTC.

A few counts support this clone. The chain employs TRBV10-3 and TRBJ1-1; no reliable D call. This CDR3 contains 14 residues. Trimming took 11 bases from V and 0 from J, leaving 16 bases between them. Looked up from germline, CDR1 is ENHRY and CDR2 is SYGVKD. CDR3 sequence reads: CAALPGALNTEAFF. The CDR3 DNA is TGTGCCGCGTTACCAGGCGCTTTGAACACTGAAGCTTTCTTT.

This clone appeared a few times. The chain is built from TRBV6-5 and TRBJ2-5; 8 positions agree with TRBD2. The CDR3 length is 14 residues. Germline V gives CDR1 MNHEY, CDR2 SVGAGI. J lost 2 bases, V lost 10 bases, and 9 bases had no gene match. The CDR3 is CATSPGGHQETQYF. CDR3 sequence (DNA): TGTGCCACTTCCCCGGGGGGGCATCAAGAGACCCAGTACTTC.

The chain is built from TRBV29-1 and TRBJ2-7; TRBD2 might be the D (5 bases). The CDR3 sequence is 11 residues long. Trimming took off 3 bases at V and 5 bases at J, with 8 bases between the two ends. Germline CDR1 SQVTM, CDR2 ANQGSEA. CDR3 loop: CSVDLANEQYF. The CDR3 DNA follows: TGCAGCGTTGACCTAGCCAACGAGCAGTACTTC.

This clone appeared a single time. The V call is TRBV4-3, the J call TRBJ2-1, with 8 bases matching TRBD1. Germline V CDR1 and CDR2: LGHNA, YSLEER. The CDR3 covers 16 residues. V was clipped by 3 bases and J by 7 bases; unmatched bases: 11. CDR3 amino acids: CASSQIGTGLRNEQFF. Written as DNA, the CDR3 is TGCGCCAGCAGCCAGATAGGGACAGGTCTTCGGAATGAGCAGTTCTTC.

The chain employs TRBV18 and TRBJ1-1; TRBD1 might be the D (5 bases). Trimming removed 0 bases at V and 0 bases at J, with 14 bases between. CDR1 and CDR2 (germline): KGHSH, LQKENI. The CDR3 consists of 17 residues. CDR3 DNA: TGTGCCAGCTCACCACCGGCTCTTGGCAGGGTGAACACTGAAGCTTTCTTT. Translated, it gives CASSPPALGRVNTEAFF.

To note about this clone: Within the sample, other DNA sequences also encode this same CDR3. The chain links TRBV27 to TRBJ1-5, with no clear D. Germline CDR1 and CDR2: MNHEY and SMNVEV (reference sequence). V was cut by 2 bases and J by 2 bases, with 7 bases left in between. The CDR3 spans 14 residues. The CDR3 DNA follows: TGTGCCAGCAGTTTAGGGAGGGGCAATCAGCCCCAGCATTTT. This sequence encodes CASSLGRGNQPQHF.

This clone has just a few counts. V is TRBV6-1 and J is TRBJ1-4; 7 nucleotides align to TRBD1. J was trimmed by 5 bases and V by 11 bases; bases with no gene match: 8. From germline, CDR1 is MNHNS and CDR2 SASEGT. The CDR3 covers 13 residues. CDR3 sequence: CAVNRDRNEKLFF. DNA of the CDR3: TGTGCCGTGAACCGGGACAGAAATGAAAAACTGTTTTTT.

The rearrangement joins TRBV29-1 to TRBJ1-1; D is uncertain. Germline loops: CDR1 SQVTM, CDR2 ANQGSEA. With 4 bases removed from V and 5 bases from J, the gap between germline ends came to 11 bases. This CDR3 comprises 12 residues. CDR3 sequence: CSVGSGGTEAFF. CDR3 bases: TGCAGCGTTGGCTCGGGTGGGACTGAAGCTTTCTTT.

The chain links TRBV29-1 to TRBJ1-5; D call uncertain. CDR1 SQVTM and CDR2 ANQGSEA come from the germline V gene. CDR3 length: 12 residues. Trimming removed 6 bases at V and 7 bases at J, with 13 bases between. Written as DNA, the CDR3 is TGCAGCGTCTCCCAAGCGGACCAGCCCCAGCATTTT. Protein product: CSVSQADQPQHF.